The present TCR beta chain was sequenced within a study of shared clonotypes between healthy human individuals. General observations from the study: The study found approximately 5% of naive CD4 clonotypes shared across several donors. Naive subsets typically showed greater estimated richness than memory subsets. Enrolling few donors narrowed the genetic and exposure-history diversity that was represented.

Each replicate PCR on the sorted subsets used 150 to 200 ng DNA (around 30,000 T cell genomes). Some clones are missing from TCRdb's copy, which holds only in-frame ones; the method was immunoSEQ multiplex PCR. Among about 1,500,000 clones, approximately 97% were seen once, and the ten largest hold 1.2%. J was trimmed by 7 bases and V by 4 bases; bases with no gene match: 7. The germline V gene encodes CDR1 SGHTA and CDR2 FQGNSA. CDR3 length equals 14 residues. About this clone itself: No antigen is known for it.

The receptor was derived from a man aged 25-40 years in good health. Sequencing was carried out using naive CD4+ T cells sorted from blood. Indicated subset: CD45RA+ positively selected. The chain has TRBV7-2 and TRBJ2-7; the match to TRBD1 covers 10 bases. The CDR3 coding sequence is TGTGCCAGCAGCTCCCGGGACAGGGGTCTTGAGCAGTACTTC. It is translated as CASSSRDRGLEQYF.